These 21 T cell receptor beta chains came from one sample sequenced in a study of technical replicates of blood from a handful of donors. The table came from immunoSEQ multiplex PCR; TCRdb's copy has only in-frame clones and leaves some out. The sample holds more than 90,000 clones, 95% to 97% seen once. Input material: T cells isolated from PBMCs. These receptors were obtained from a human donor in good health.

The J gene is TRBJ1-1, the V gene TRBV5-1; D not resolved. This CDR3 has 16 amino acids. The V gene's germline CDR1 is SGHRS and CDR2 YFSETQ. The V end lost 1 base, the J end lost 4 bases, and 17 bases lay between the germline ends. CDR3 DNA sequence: TGCGCCAGCAGCTTGACGTCTGCGGTAATGGGCACTGAAGCTTTCTTT. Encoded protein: CASSLTSAVMGTEAFF. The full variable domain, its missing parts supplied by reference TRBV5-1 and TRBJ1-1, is KAGVTQTPRYLIKTRGQQVTLSCSPISGHRSVSWYQQTPGQGLQFLFEYFSETQRNKGNFPGRFSGRQFSNSRSEMNVSTLELGDSALYLCASSLTSAVMGTEAFFGQGTRLTVV.

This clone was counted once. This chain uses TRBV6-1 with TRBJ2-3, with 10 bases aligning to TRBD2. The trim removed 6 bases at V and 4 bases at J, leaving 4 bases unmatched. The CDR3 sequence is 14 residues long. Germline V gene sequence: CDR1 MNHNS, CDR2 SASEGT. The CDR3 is CASRTTSGSDTQYF. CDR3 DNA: TGTGCCAGCAGGACGACTAGCGGGTCAGATACGCAGTATTTT.

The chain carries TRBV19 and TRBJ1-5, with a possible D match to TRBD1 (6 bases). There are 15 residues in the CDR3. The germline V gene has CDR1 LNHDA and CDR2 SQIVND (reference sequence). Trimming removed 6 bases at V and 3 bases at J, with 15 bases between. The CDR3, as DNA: TGTGCCAGTAGCACAAGTACAGGGAACAATCAGCCCCAGCATTTT. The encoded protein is CASSTSTGNNQPQHF.

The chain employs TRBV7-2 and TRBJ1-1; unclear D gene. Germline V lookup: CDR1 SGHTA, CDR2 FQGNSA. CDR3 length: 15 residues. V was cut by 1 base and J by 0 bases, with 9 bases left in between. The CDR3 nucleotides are TGTGCCAGCAGCTTAGTTATTAGAATGAACACTGAAGCTTTCTTT. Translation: CASSLVIRMNTEAFF. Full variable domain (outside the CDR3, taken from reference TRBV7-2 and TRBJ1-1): GAGVSQSPSNKVTEKGKDVELRCDPISGHTALYWYRQSLGQGLEFLIYFQGNSAPDKSGLPSDRFSAERTGGSVSTLTIQRTQQEDSAVYLCASSLVIRMNTEAFFGQGTRLTVV.

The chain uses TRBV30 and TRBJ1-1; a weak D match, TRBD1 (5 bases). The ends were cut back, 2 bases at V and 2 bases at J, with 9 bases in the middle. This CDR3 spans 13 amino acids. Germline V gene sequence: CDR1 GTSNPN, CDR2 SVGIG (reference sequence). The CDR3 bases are TGTGCCTGGAGTCCGGGACTAAACACTGAAGCTTTCTTT. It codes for CAWSPGLNTEAFF.

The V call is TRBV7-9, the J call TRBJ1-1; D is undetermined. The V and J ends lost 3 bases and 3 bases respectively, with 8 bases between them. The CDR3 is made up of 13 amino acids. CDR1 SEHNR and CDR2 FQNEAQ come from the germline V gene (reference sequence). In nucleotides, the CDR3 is TGTGCCAGCAGCTTTGGCTCAGACACTGAAGCTTTCTTT. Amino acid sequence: CASSFGSDTEAFF.

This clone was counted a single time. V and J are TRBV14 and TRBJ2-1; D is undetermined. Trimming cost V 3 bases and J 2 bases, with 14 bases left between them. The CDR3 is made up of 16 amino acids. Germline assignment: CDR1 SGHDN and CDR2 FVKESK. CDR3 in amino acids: CASSHVLLPAYNEQFF. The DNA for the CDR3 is TGTGCCAGCAGCCACGTGTTGTTGCCGGCCTACAATGAGCAGTTCTTC. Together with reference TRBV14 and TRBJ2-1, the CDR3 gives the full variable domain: EAGVTQFPSHSVIEKGQTVTLRCDPISGHDNLYWYRRVMGKEIKFLLHFVKESKQDESGMPNNRFLAERTGGTYSTLKVQPAELEDSGVYFCASSHVLLPAYNEQFFGPGTRLTVL.

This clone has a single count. Written as DNA, the CDR3 is TGTGCCAGTAGTATAGATGGGGGGAGCCGCGATGAGCAGTTCTTC. Translated, it gives CASSIDGGSRDEQFF. This sequence joins TRBV19 and TRBJ2-1, with D perhaps TRBD2 (6 bases). From germline, CDR1 is LNHDA and CDR2 SQIVND (reference sequence). This CDR3 is built from 15 residues. V lost 0 bases and J 8 bases, leaving 14 bases between the germline ends.

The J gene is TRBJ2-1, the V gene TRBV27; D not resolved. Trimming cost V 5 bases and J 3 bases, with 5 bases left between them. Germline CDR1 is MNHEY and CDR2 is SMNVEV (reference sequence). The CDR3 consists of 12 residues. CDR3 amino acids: CASSPHYNEQFF. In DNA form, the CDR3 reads TGTGCCAGCAGTCCACACTACAATGAGCAGTTCTTC.

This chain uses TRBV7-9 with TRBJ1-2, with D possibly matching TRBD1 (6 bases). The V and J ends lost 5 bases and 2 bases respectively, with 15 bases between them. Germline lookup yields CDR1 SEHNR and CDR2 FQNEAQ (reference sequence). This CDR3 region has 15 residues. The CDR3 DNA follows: TGTGCCAGCAGCGGATACCGGGACACAAACTATGGCTACACCTTC. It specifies CASSGYRDTNYGYTF.

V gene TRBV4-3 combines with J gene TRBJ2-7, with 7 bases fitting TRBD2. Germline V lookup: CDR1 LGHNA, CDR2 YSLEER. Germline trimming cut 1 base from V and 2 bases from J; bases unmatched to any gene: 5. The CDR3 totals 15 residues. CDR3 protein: CASSQVLAPTYEQYF. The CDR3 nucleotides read TGCGCCAGCAGCCAAGTACTAGCGCCAACCTACGAGCAGTACTTC.

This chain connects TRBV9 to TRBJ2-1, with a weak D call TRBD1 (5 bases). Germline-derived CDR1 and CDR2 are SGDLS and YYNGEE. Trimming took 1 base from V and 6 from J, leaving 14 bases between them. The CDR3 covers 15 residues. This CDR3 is CASSVFGAEINEQFF. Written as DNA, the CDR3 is TGTGCCAGCAGCGTATTTGGGGCGGAAATCAATGAGCAGTTCTTC. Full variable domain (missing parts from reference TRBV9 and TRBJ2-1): DSGVTQTPKHLITATGQRVTLRCSPRSGDLSVYWYQQSLDQGLQFLIQYYNGEERAKGNILERFSAQQFPDLHSELNLSSLELGDSALYFCASSVFGAEINEQFFGPGTRLTVL.

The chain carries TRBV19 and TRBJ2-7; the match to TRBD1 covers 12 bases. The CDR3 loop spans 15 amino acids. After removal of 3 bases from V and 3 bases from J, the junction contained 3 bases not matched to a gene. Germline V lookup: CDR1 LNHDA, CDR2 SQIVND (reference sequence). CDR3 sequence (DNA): TGTGCCAGTAGTATGGGACAGGGGGCAAACTACGAGCAGTACTTC. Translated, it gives CASSMGQGANYEQYF.

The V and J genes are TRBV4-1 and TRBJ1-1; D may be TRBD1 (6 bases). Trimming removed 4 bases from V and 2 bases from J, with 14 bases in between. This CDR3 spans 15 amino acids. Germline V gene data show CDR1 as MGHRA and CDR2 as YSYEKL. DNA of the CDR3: TGCGCCAGCAGCCCCGTGGGACAACTAAACACTGAAGCTTTCTTT. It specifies CASSPVGQLNTEAFF.

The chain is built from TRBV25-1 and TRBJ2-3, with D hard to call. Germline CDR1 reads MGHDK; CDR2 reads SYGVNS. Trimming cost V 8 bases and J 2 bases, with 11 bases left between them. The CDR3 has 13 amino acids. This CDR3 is CASASENTDTQYF. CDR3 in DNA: TGTGCCAGCGCCTCGGAGAACACAGATACGCAGTATTTT.

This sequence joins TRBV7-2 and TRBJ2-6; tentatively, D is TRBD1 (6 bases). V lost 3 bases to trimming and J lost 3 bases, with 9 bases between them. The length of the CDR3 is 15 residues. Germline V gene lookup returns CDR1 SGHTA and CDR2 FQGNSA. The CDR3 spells CASSFRGNGANVLTF. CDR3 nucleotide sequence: TGTGCCAGCAGCTTCAGGGGAAATGGGGCCAACGTCCTGACTTTC.

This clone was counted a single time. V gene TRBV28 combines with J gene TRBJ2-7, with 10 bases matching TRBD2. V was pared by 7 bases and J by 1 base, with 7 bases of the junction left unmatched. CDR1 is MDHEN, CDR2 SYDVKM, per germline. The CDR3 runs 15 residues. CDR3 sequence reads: CASTLGLAASYEQYF. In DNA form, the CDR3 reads TGTGCCAGCACCCTAGGACTAGCGGCGTCCTACGAGCAGTACTTC.

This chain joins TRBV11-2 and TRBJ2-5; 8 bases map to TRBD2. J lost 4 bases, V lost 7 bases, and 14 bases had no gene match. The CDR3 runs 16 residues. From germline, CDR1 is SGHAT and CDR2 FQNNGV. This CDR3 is CASTNFFSGNVETQYF. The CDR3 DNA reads TGTGCCAGCACGAACTTCTTTAGCGGGAATGTAGAGACCCAGTACTTC.

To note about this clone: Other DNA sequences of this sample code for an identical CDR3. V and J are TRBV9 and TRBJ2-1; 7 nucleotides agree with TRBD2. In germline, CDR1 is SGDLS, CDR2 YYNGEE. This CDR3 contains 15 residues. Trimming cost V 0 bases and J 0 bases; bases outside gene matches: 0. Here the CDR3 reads CASSVGGGSYNEQFF. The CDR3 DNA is TGTGCCAGCAGCGTAGGCGGGGGCTCCTACAATGAGCAGTTCTTC.

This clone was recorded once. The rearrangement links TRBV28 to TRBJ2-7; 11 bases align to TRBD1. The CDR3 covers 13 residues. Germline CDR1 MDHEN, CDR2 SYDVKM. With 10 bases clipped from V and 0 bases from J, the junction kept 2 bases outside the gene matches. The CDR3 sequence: CATDRGHSYEQYF. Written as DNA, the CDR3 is TGTGCCACGGACAGGGGGCACTCCTACGAGCAGTACTTC.

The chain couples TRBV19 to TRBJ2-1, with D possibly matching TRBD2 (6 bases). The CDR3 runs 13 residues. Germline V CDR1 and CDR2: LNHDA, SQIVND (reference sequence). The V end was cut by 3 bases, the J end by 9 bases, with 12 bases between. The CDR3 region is CASSIASGSEQFF. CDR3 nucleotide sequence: TGTGCCAGTAGTATCGCGTCCGGGAGTGAGCAGTTCTTC.